The clone carrying this T cell receptor beta chain was observed many times. The antigen remains unidentified. The sample originates from a study of T-cell reconstitution after alpha-beta-depleted transplantation in children. Overall study results and limits: Alpha-beta T cells present about two months after transplant were reported to originate from several hundred expanded graft clones.

Unique molecular identifiers were built into the TCRbeta library. One entry per CDR3 protein, called by TCRdb with MiXCR from the PCR reads. This table holds 440,000 or so distinct CDR3 sequences, roughly two fifths found once. Germline loops: CDR1 SGHRS, CDR2 YFSETQ. This CDR3 region has 17 residues. V was trimmed by 7 bases and J by 0 bases, leaving 20 bases between them. The TCR comes from a girl aged 2 to 10 with aplastic anemia, due to receive a stem cell transplant. V gene TRBV5-1 combines with J gene TRBJ2-1; D unclear. The material was PBMCs, obtained before TCRalphabeta/CD19-depleted stem cell transplant. CDR3 residues: CASRRDARSGSYNEQFF. The CDR3 nucleotides are TGCGCCAGCCGGCGTGACGCTAGGTCGGGCTCCTACAATGAGCAGTTCTTC.